This TCR beta chain derives from a study of T cell repertoires in cytomegalovirus infection. Study overall: A matching HLA type, together with CMV infection, was signaled by public TCR beta signatures. Study-level results: CMV carriers with the relevant HLA were identified by cumulative public TCR beta family frequency. In two of eight donors, the top clonotype was HLA-C-restricted CMV-specific.

TCRdb recomputed calls from the reads with MiXCR, one row per CDR3 protein. There are fewer than 950,000 distinct CDR3 sequences in the sample; about 33% occur only once, and 9.5% to 15% lies in the top ten. This clonotype occurred a few times. Its antigen is not identified. The V gene lost 7 bases and the J gene lost 5 bases, with 18 bases spanning the gap. The CDR3 totals 15 residues. Per the germline V gene, CDR1 is MNHEY and CDR2 is SMNVEV (reference sequence). This TCR was sampled from a human donor in good health (CMV status not recorded). Some clones in this sample may be carry-over from other donors' samples. This sample comprised cultured CD8+ T cells from PBMCs, obtained from culture after CMV antigen stimulation. The chain recombines TRBV27 with TRBJ2-1; the D is unclear. The CDR3 here is CASTLDHLRDNEQFF. CDR3 sequence (DNA): TGTGCCAGCACCCTGGACCACTTAAGGGACAATGAGCAGTTCTTC.